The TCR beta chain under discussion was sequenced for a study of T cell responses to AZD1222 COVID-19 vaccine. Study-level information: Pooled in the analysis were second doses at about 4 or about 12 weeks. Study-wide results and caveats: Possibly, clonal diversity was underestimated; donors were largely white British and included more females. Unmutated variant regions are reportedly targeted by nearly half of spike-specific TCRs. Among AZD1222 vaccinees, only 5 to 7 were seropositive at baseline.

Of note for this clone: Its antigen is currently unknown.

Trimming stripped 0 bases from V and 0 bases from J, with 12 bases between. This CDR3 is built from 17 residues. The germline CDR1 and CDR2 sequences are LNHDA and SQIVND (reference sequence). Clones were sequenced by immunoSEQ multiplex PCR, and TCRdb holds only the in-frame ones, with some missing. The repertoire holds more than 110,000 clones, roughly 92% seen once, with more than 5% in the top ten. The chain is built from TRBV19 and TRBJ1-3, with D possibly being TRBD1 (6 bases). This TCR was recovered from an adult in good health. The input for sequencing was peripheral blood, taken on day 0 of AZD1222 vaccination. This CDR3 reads CASSIDGGAPSGNTIYF. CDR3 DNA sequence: TGTGCCAGTAGTATAGATGGGGGCGCCCCCTCTGGAAACACCATATATTTT.